The 20 T cell receptor beta chains below all came from one sample that was sequenced in a study of T cell changes during pregnancy in multiple sclerosis. The protocol was immunoSEQ multiplex PCR, while the TCRdb copy is restricted to in-frame clones and leaves out a portion. The table has tens of thousands of clones, around 92% seen once. Specimen: peripheral blood, collected after pregnancy. The receptors originated from a female donor with multiple sclerosis, enrolled in a pregnancy study.

The V and J genes are TRBV5-8 and TRBJ1-5; D may be TRBD1 (6 bases). Trimming took 4 bases from V and 2 from J, leaving 19 bases between them. The CDR3 totals 17 residues. Germline V gene sequence: CDR1 SGHTS, CDR2 YDEGEE. The CDR3 DNA sequence: TGTGCCAGCAGCACCGGAATACAGGGTGTCGGCAATCAGCCCCAGCATTTT. Translation gives CASSTGIQGVGNQPQHF.

This clone was seen only a few times. The genes are TRBV11-1 and TRBJ2-7; 9 bases are shared with TRBD2. The CDR3 has 14 residues. The germline V gene has CDR1 SGHAT and CDR2 FQDESV (reference sequence). After removal of 5 bases from V and 2 bases from J, the junction contained 4 bases not matched to a gene. CDR3 residues: CASSTLAGAYEQYF. DNA of the CDR3: TGTGCCAGCAGCACATTAGCGGGAGCCTACGAGCAGTACTTC.

V is TRBV18 and J is TRBJ2-7, with TRBD2 matching 14 bases. CDR1 is KGHSH and CDR2 is LQKENI in the germline V gene. CDR3 length equals 16 residues. J gave up 4 bases and V 3 bases, and 5 bases lay outside the gene matches. Here the CDR3 reads CASSPGLAGGSYEQYF. In DNA form, the CDR3 reads TGTGCCAGCTCACCCGGACTAGCGGGAGGATCATACGAGCAGTACTTC.

This clone was counted only a few times. V and J are TRBV9 and TRBJ1-1, with 7 bases lining up with TRBD1. Per germline, CDR1 SGDLS and CDR2 YYNGEE. V gave up 0 bases and J gave up 0 bases; unmatched junction bases: 5. The CDR3 totals 16 residues. The CDR3 loop reads CASSVEAGGLNTEAFF. DNA of the CDR3: TGTGCCAGCAGCGTAGAGGCAGGGGGGTTGAACACTGAAGCTTTCTTT.

V gene TRBV19 combines with J gene TRBJ2-7; 8 nucleotides line up with TRBD2. The CDR3 totals 14 residues. The V gene's germline CDR1 is LNHDA and CDR2 SQIVND (reference sequence). Trimming at V came to 3 bases and at J to 5 bases, leaving 6 bases not matched to a gene. The CDR3 sequence: CASSISSGIDEQYF. As DNA, the CDR3 is TGTGCCAGTAGTATTAGTAGCGGGATAGACGAGCAGTACTTC.

The rearrangement joins TRBV27 to TRBJ1-3, with no clear D. Trimming pared 7 bases from V and 0 bases from J, leaving 22 bases between. The CDR3 is made up of 18 amino acids. Germline V gene data show CDR1 as MNHEY and CDR2 as SMNVEV (reference sequence). Here the CDR3 reads CASTRPQGSGASGNTIYF. The CDR3, as DNA: TGTGCCAGCACCCGACCTCAAGGCAGCGGAGCCTCTGGAAACACCATATATTTT.

The V gene is TRBV18, the J gene TRBJ2-5; D not certain. Trimming shortened V by 5 bases and J by 4 bases, and 14 bases separated the two germline ends. The CDR3 sequence is 14 residues long. The germline gives CDR1 KGHSH, CDR2 LQKENI. The CDR3 region is CASSAAEVRETQYF. DNA for the CDR3: TGTGCCAGCTCAGCCGCGGAAGTGAGAGAGACCCAGTACTTC.

The chain uses TRBV15 and TRBJ2-5, with TRBD1 identical over 8 bases. This CDR3 contains 13 residues. V was clipped by 6 bases and J by 3 bases; unmatched bases: 3. Germline V gives CDR1 LNHNV, CDR2 YYDKDF (reference sequence). CDR3 sequence reads: CATSLDREETQYF. Written as DNA, the CDR3 is TGTGCCACCAGTTTGGACAGGGAAGAGACCCAGTACTTC.

This CDR3 is CASSLWAGGLAGELFF. For the CDR3, the DNA is TGTGCCAGCAGCTTGTGGGCGGGAGGACTGGCCGGGGAGCTGTTTTTT. The rearrangement uses TRBV5-4 and TRBJ2-2, with TRBD2 identical over 8 bases. CDR1 is SGHNT and CDR2 is YYREEE in the germline V gene (reference sequence). V lost 1 base, J lost 6 bases, and 8 bases stayed unmatched. The length of the CDR3 is 16 residues. The full variable domain, in which reference TRBV5-4 and TRBJ2-2 provide the parts outside the CDR3, is ETGVTQSPTHLIKTRGQQVTLRCSSQSGHNTVSWYQQALGQGPQFIFQYYREEENGRGNFPPRFSGLQFPNYSSELNVNALELDDSALYLCASSLWAGGLAGELFFGEGSRLTVL.

The rearrangement uses TRBV11-1 and TRBJ2-7, with D perhaps TRBD1 (6 bases). CDR3 length: 13 residues. The ends were cut back, 1 base at V and 7 bases at J, with 11 bases in the middle. Germline V lookup: CDR1 SGHAT, CDR2 FQDESV (reference sequence). CDR3 sequence reads: CASSLGQAEEQYF. In DNA, the CDR3 is TGTGCCAGCAGCTTAGGACAGGCCGAGGAGCAGTACTTC.

This clone appeared a single time. This sequence joins TRBV4-2 and TRBJ1-3; maybe TRBD1 (5 bases). This CDR3 contains 21 residues. The germline V gene encodes CDR1 LGHNA and CDR2 YNFKEQ. Trimming stripped 0 bases from V and 0 bases from J, with 24 bases between. Here the CDR3 DNA reads TGTGCCAGCAGCCAAGATCAGCGAAACGGGAGACAGACCTACTCTGGAAACACCATATATTTT. Residues: CASSQDQRNGRQTYSGNTIYF.

This chain joins TRBV7-2 and TRBJ2-7, with 10 bases fitting TRBD1. This CDR3 spans 13 amino acids. CDR1 is SGHTA, CDR2 FQGNSA, per germline. Trimming cost V 5 bases and J 6 bases; bases outside gene matches: 4. The CDR3 nucleotides read TGTGCCAGCAGCGTGACAGGGGGCGGCGAGCAGTACTTC. Translating it yields CASSVTGGGEQYF.

The V call is TRBV2, the J call TRBJ2-3; 8 nucleotides align to TRBD2. Germline trimming cut 4 bases from V and 3 bases from J; bases unmatched to any gene: 6. Germline CDR1 SNHLY, CDR2 FYNNEI. The CDR3 totals 15 residues. Written as DNA, the CDR3 is TGTGCCAGCAGTGCTACTAGCGGACTTACAGATACGCAGTATTTT. As protein: CASSATSGLTDTQYF. The variable domain in full, completed from reference TRBV2 and TRBJ2-3, reads EPEVTQTPSHQVTQMGQEVILRCVPISNHLYFYWYRQILGQKVEFLVSFYNNEISEKSEIFDDQFSVERPDGSNFTLKIRSTKLEDSAMYFCASSATSGLTDTQYFGPGTRLTVL.

The gene calls are TRBV7-2 and TRBJ2-7; tentative D call: TRBD1 (6 bases). This CDR3 region has 13 residues. The V and J ends lost 4 bases and 6 bases respectively, with 13 bases between them. CDR1 is SGHTA and CDR2 is FQGNSA in the germline V gene. The CDR3 DNA is TGTGCCAGCAGCTCACTACAGGGTGGCGAGCAGTACTTC. This gives the protein CASSSLQGGEQYF.

This chain joins TRBV13 and TRBJ2-7, with a weak D call TRBD2 (6 bases). Trimming took off 4 bases at V and 5 bases at J, with 18 bases between the two ends. This CDR3 region has 15 residues. Germline V CDR1 and CDR2: PRHDT, FYEKMQ (reference sequence). The CDR3 sequence is CASSSRDSTENEQYF. The DNA of the CDR3 is TGTGCCAGCAGCTCCCGGGACTCGACCGAAAACGAGCAGTACTTC.

The J gene is TRBJ2-7, the V gene TRBV5-4, with D possibly being TRBD1 (6 bases). CDR3 length: 18 residues. V was pared by 4 bases and J by 5 bases, with 28 bases between. CDR1 and CDR2 from the germline V gene are SGHNT and YYREEE (reference sequence). For the CDR3, the DNA is TGTGCCAGCAGCGCCACAGGGTGGGTCGGCGACATCGGGCACGAGCAGTACTTC. Protein product: CASSATGWVGDIGHEQYF.

The chain employs TRBV12-5 and TRBJ1-5, with a possible D match to TRBD1 (5 bases). The CDR3 contains 17 residues. Germline CDR1 and CDR2: LGHNT and FRNRAP. V lost 6 bases to trimming and J lost 5 bases, with 23 bases between them. The CDR3 is CASGRSALTDGHQPQHF. The CDR3 nucleotides read TGTGCTAGTGGAAGAAGCGCTTTGACAGACGGCCATCAGCCCCAGCATTTT. Based on the CDR3 plus reference TRBV12-5 and TRBJ1-5, the full variable domain is DARVTQTPRHKVTEMGQEVTMRCQPILGHNTVFWYRQTMMQGLELLAYFRNRAPLDDSGMPKDRFSAEMPDATLATLKIQPSEPRDSAVYFCASGRSALTDGHQPQHFGDGTRLSIL.

This clone has only one observation. The chain is built from TRBV30 and TRBJ2-3; TRBD1 aligns across 9 bases. The CDR3 consists of 19 residues. Germline CDR1 reads GTSNPN; CDR2 reads SVGIG (reference sequence). Trimming removed 1 base from V and 2 bases from J; junction bases left unmatched: 16. The CDR3 loop reads CAWSASPGTGNFLTDTQYF. CDR3 bases: TGTGCCTGGAGTGCCTCTCCAGGGACAGGGAATTTCCTCACAGATACGCAGTATTTT.

The rearrangement links TRBV5-8 to TRBJ2-5; 13 bases line up with TRBD2. Trimming at V came to 4 bases and at J to 7 bases, leaving 10 bases not matched to a gene. The germline V gene has CDR1 SGHTS and CDR2 YDEGEE. The CDR3 is 16 amino acids. In DNA, the CDR3 is TGTGCCAGCAGCCTAACCGGGACTAGCGGGGTTGGGACCCAGTACTTC. Its protein product is CASSLTGTSGVGTQYF.

This clone came up a few times. In nucleotides, the CDR3 is TGTGCCTGGGGGGGACTAGCGGACAATGAGCAGTTCTTC. This translates into CAWGGLADNEQFF. This sequence joins TRBV30 and TRBJ2-1, with 11 bases lining up with TRBD2. V lost 5 bases, J lost 5 bases, and 2 bases stayed unmatched. CDR3 length equals 13 residues. Germline loops: CDR1 GTSNPN, CDR2 SVGIG (reference sequence).